Below are 12 T cell receptor beta chains sequenced from a single sample in a study of T cell responses to AZD1222 COVID-19 vaccine. Method: immunoSEQ multiplex PCR; TCRdb's copy keeps in-frame clones and lacks some. The table records under 200,000 clones, around 93% of them present only once. Sequencing was performed on peripheral blood, taken on day 0 of AZD1222 vaccination. The receptors shown here come from an adult in good health.

V and J are TRBV27 and TRBJ1-3, with unresolved D. The CDR3 loop spans 16 amino acids. The germline CDR1 and CDR2 sequences are MNHEY and SMNVEV (reference sequence). The V end was cut by 5 bases, the J end by 0 bases, with 14 bases between. The CDR3 loop reads CASSPRWTSSGNTIYF. The CDR3 DNA is TGTGCCAGCAGTCCCCGGTGGACCAGCTCTGGAAACACCATATATTTT.

This clone appeared a single time. The rearrangement joins TRBV27 to TRBJ2-7; the match to TRBD2 covers 11 bases. In germline, CDR1 is MNHEY, CDR2 SMNVEV (reference sequence). The V and J ends lost 6 bases and 0 bases, in that order; junction bases with no gene match: 4. CDR3 length equals 15 residues. CDR3 loop: CASRPGTSGSYEQYF. The CDR3 nucleotides are TGTGCCAGCAGACCCGGGACTAGCGGCTCCTACGAGCAGTACTTC.

The chain has TRBV6-5 and TRBJ1-2; unclear D gene. The CDR3 has 12 residues. Looked up from germline, CDR1 is MNHEY and CDR2 is SVGAGI. V shed 5 bases and J shed 8 bases, with 12 bases lying between them. CDR3 nucleotides: TGTGCCAGCAGTCCGGGCCCCAGGGGCTACACCTTC. Translation: CASSPGPRGYTF.

V and J are TRBV5-4 and TRBJ1-3, with TRBD1 matching over 7 bases. CDR1 is SGHNT and CDR2 is YYREEE in the germline V gene (reference sequence). The CDR3 is 15 amino acids. J lost 2 bases, V lost 4 bases, and 6 bases had no gene match. The CDR3 sequence is CASSPGTAPGNTIYF. CDR3 bases: TGTGCCAGCAGCCCCGGGACAGCTCCTGGAAACACCATATATTTT.

The rearrangement uses TRBV10-1 and TRBJ2-1, with D tentatively TRBD2 (6 bases). Germline V gives CDR1 WNHNN, CDR2 SYGVQD (reference sequence). The CDR3 runs 17 residues. Trimming cost V 2 bases and J 0 bases, with 14 bases left between them. CDR3 residues: CASSEGGMQGSYNEQFF. Written as DNA, the CDR3 is TGCGCCAGCAGTGAGGGAGGGATGCAGGGCTCCTACAATGAGCAGTTCTTC.

V usage is TRBV19 and J usage is TRBJ1-2; 11 bases map to TRBD1. Germline V CDR1 and CDR2: LNHDA, SQIVND (reference sequence). V shed 5 bases, J shed 0 bases, and the junction held 5 bases outside the gene matches. The CDR3 has 16 residues. Written as DNA, the CDR3 is TGTGCCAGTAGTCGGACAGGGGGCGAAGCTAACTATGGCTACACCTTC. This gives the protein CASSRTGGEANYGYTF.

This clone occurred once. V gene TRBV6-5 combines with J gene TRBJ1-5; D may be TRBD1 (6 bases). CDR1 MNHEY and CDR2 SVGAGI come from the germline V gene. The CDR3 runs 15 residues. V was clipped by 5 bases and J by 5 bases, with 16 bases between them. In nucleotides, the CDR3 is TGTGCCAGCAGTACTCTAGCGGGGGCCTATCAGCCCCAGCATTTT. Encoded protein: CASSTLAGAYQPQHF.

The chain carries TRBV7-9 and TRBJ1-2, with a weak D call TRBD1 (6 bases). The CDR3 extends over 15 amino acids. Germline values: CDR1 SEHNR, CDR2 FQNEAQ (reference sequence). Trimming pared 2 bases from V and 4 bases from J, leaving 14 bases between. The CDR3 nucleotides are TGTGCCAGCAGCTTATTTGGCAGGGGCTCCTATGGCTACACCTTC. It translates to CASSLFGRGSYGYTF.

This rearrangement joins TRBV5-5 to TRBJ2-2; either TRBD1 or TRBD2 may fit D (5 bases each). The V end was cut by 2 bases, the J end by 2 bases, with 13 bases between. This CDR3 spans 16 amino acids. CDR1 is SGHKS, CDR2 YYEKEE, per germline (reference sequence). CDR3 sequence (DNA): TGTGCCAGCAGCTTTGGGGACGAACTAAACACCGGGGAGCTGTTTTTT. Its translation: CASSFGDELNTGELFF.

This chain uses TRBV28 with TRBJ1-1; D perhaps matches TRBD1 (6 bases). The CDR3 runs 14 residues. V lost 8 bases and J lost 3, with 16 bases in between. Germline lookup yields CDR1 MDHEN and CDR2 SYDVKM. The CDR3 sequence: CASLETGPYTEAFF. The CDR3 DNA follows: TGTGCCAGCCTAGAGACAGGCCCTTACACTGAAGCTTTCTTT. Full variable domain (outside the CDR3, taken from reference TRBV28 and TRBJ1-1): DVKVTQSSRYLVKRTGEKVFLECVQDMDHENMFWYRQDPGLGLRLIYFSYDVKMKEKGDIPEGYSVSREKKERFSLILESASTNQTSMYLCASLETGPYTEAFFGQGTRLTVV.

The chain has TRBV6-6 and TRBJ1-1; D unclear. The V end lost 4 bases, the J end lost 4 bases, and 10 bases lay between the germline ends. Germline lookup yields CDR1 MNHNY and CDR2 SVGAGI (reference sequence). The CDR3 runs to 13 residues. CDR3: CASSSAKSTEAFF. The CDR3 nucleotides read TGTGCCAGCAGTTCTGCGAAGAGCACTGAAGCTTTCTTT.

The CDR3 nucleotides read TGTGCCAGCAGCGGCACAGGGAGATCGGAAAAACTGTTTTTT. Its protein product is CASSGTGRSEKLFF. This rearrangement joins TRBV5-4 to TRBJ1-4, with D possibly TRBD1 on 6 matching bases. CDR3 length: 14 residues. The V end was cut by 4 bases, the J end by 8 bases, with 15 bases between. The V gene's germline CDR1 is SGHNT and CDR2 YYREEE (reference sequence). The full variable domain, rest sourced from reference TRBV5-4 and TRBJ1-4, is ETGVTQSPTHLIKTRGQQVTLRCSSQSGHNTVSWYQQALGQGPQFIFQYYREEENGRGNFPPRFSGLQFPNYSSELNVNALELDDSALYLCASSGTGRSEKLFFGSGTQLSVL.